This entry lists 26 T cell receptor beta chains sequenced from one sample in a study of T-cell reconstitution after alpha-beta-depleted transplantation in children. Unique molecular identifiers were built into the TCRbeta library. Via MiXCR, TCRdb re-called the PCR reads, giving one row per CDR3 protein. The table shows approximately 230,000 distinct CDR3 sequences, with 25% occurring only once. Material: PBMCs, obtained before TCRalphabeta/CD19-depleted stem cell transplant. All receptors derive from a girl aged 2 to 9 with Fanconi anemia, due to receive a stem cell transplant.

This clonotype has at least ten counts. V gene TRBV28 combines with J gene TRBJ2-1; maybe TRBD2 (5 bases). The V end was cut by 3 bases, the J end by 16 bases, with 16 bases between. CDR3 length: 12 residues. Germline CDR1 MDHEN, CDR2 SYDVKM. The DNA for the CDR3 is TGTGCCAGCAGTTTTGGGAGTTTAAGTTTCTTCTTC. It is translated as CASSFGSLSFFF.

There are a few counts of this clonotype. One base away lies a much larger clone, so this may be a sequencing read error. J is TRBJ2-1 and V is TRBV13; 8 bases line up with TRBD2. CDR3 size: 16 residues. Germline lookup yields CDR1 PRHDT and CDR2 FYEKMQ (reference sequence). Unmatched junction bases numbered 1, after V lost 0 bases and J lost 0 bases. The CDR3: CASSLGGLGSYNEQFF. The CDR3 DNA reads TGTGCCAGCAGCTTAGGGGGACTAGGCTCCTACAATGAGCAGTTCTTC.

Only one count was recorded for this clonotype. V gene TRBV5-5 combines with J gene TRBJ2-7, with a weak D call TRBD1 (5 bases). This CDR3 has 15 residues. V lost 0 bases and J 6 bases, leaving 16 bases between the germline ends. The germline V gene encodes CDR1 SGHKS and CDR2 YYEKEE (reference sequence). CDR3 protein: CASSLVGASFSEQYF. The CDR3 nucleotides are TGTGCCAGCAGCTTGGTAGGGGCGTCCTTCTCCGAGCAGTACTTC.

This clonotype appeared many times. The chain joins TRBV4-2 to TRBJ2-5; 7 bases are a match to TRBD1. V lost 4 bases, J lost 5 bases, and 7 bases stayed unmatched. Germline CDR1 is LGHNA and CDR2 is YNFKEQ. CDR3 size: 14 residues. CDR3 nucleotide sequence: TGTGCCAGCAGCCCCCGGGACAGAGATGAGACCCAGTACTTC. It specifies CASSPRDRDETQYF.

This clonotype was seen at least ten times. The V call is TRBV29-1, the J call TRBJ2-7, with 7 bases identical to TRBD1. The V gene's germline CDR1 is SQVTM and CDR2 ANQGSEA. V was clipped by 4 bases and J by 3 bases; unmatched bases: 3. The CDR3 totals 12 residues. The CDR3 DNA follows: TGCAGCGTTGGCCGGACAGGCTACGAGCAGTACTTC. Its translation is CSVGRTGYEQYF.

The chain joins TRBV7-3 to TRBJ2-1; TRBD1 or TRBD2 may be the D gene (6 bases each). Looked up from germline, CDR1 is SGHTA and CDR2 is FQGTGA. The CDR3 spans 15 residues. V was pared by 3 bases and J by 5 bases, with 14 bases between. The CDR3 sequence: CASSLSGGRNNEQFF. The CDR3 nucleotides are TGTGCCAGCAGCTTGTCTGGGGGGCGCAACAATGAGCAGTTCTTC.

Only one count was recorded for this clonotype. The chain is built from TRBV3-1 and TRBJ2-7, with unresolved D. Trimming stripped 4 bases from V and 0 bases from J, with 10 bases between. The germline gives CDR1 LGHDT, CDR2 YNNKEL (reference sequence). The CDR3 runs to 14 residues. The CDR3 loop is CASSRTRSSYEQYF. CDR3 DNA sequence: TGTGCCAGCAGCCGTACGAGGAGCTCCTACGAGCAGTACTTC.

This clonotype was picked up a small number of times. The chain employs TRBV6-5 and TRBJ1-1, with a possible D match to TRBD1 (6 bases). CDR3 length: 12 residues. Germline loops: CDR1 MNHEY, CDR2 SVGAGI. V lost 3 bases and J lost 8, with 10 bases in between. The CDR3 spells CASSYRGAEAFF. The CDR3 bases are TGTGCCAGCAGTTATAGGGGGGCGGAAGCTTTCTTT.

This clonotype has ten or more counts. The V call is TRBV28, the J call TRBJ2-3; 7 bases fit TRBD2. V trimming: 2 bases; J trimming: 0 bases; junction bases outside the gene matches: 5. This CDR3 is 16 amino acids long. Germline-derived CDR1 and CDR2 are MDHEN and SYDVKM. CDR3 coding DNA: TGTGCCAGCAGTTTACAGCGGGGATCTAGCACAGATACGCAGTATTTT. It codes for CASSLQRGSSTDTQYF.

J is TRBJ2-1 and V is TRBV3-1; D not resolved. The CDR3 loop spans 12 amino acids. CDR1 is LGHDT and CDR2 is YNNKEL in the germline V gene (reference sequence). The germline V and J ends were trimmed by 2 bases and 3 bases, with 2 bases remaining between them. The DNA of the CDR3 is TGTGCCAGCAGCCAATACTACAATGAGCAGTTCTTC. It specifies CASSQYYNEQFF.

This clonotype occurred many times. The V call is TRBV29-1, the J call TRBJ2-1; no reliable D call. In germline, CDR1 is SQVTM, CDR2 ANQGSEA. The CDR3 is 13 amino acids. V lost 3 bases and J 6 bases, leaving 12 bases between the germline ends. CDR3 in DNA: TGCAGCGTTGAGTCCAGCTTGGGCAATGAGCAGTTCTTC. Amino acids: CSVESSLGNEQFF.

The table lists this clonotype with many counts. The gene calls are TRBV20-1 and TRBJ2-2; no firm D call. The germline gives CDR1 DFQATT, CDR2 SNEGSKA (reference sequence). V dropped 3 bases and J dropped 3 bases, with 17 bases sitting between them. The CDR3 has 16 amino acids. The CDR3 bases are TGCAGTGCTAGGGCAAGACTTTACCCGGACACCGGGGAGCTGTTTTTT. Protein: CSARARLYPDTGELFF.

This chain's CDR3 is CASSPTEGASGTEAFF. The CDR3 DNA reads as TGCGCCAGCAGCCCTACGGAGGGGGCGAGTGGGACTGAAGCTTTCTTT. This chain connects TRBV5-1 to TRBJ1-1, with 7 bases fitting TRBD1. Germline V CDR1 and CDR2: SGHRS, YFSETQ. V lost 4 bases to trimming and J lost 5 bases; unmatched junction nucleotides: 14. The CDR3 loop spans 16 amino acids.

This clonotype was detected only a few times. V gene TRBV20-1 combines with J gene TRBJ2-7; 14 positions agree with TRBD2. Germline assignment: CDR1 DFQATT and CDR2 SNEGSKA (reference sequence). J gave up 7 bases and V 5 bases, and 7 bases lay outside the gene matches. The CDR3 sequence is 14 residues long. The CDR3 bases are TGCAGTGCTCCTGGGACTAGCGGGAGTGGGGAGCAGTACTTC. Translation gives CSAPGTSGSGEQYF.

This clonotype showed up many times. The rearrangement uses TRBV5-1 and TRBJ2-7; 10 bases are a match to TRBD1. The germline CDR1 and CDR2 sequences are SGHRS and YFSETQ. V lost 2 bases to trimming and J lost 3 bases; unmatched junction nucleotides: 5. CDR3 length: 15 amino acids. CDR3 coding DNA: TGCGCCAGCAGCTTCAGCCGGGACAGGGGCTACGAGCAGTACTTC. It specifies CASSFSRDRGYEQYF.

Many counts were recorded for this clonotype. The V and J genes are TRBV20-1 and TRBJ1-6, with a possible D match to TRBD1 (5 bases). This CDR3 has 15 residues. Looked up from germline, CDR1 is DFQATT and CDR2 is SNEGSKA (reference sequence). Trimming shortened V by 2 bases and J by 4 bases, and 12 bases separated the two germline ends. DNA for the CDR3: TGCAGTGCTAGAAGACAGCAAAGTTATAATTCACCCCTCCACTTT. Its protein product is CSARRQQSYNSPLHF.

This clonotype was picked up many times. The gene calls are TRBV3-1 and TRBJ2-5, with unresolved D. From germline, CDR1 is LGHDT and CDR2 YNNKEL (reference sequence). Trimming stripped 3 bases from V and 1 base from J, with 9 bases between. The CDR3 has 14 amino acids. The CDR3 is CASSHRKTQETQYF. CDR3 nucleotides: TGTGCCAGCAGCCACCGGAAGACCCAAGAGACCCAGTACTTC.

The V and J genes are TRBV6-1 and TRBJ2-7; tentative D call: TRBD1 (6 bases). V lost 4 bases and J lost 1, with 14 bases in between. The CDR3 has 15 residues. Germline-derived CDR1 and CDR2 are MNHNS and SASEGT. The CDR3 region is CASSAQGMGSYEQYF. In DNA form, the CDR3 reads TGTGCCAGCAGTGCACAGGGCATGGGGTCCTACGAGCAGTACTTC.

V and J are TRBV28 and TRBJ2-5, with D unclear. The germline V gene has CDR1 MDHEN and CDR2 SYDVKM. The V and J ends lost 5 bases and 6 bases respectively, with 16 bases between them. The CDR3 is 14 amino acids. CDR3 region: CASSPFSRLQTQYF. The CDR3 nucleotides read TGTGCCAGCAGTCCTTTTTCCCGGTTGCAGACCCAGTACTTC.

The CDR3 nucleotides are TGCAGTGCGGTCGGGGCCCCGACAATCTACGAGCAGTACTTC. Its protein product is CSAVGAPTIYEQYF. V gene TRBV20-1 combines with J gene TRBJ2-7; D is tentatively TRBD1 or TRBD2 (5 bases each). The germline V gene has CDR1 DFQATT and CDR2 SNEGSKA (reference sequence). Trimming pared 6 bases from V and 3 bases from J, leaving 18 bases between. CDR3 size: 14 residues.

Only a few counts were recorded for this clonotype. CDR3 sequence reads: CASTVTGELFF. CDR3 DNA sequence: TGCGCCAGCACCGTCACCGGGGAGCTGTTTTTT. The chain links TRBV5-1 to TRBJ2-2; D not resolved. V was cut by 6 bases and J by 4 bases, with 4 bases left in between. The CDR3 extends over 11 amino acids. CDR1 is SGHRS, CDR2 YFSETQ, per germline.

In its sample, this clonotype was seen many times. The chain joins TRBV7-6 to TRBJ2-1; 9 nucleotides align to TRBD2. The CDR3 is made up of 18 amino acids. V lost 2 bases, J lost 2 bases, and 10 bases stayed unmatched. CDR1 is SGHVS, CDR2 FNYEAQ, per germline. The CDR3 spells CASSLSLAGTLAYNEQFF. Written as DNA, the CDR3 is TGTGCCAGCAGCTTATCCCTAGCGGGAACCCTGGCCTACAATGAGCAGTTCTTC.

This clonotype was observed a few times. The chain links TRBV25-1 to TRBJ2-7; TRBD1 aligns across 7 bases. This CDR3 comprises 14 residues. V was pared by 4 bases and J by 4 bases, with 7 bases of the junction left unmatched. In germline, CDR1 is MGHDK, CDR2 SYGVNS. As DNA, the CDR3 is TGTGCCAGCAGTGTTGGGACAGCTCCTTACGAGCAGTACTTC. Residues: CASSVGTAPYEQYF.

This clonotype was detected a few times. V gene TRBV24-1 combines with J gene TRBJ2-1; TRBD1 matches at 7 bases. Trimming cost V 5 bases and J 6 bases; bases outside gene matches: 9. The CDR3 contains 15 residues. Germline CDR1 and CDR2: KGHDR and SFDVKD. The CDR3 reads CATSGETGKVNEQFF. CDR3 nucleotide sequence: TGTGCCACCAGTGGAGAGACAGGGAAGGTCAATGAGCAGTTCTTC.

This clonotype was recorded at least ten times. The CDR3 region has the DNA TGTGCCAGCAGGGACCCAGGGGGCAATGAGCAGTTCTTC. Its protein is CASRDPGGNEQFF. The genes are TRBV12-3 or TRBV12-4 and TRBJ2-1; 7 nucleotides align to TRBD1. The CDR3 has 13 amino acids. V shed 6 bases, J shed 6 bases, and the junction held 5 bases outside the gene matches.

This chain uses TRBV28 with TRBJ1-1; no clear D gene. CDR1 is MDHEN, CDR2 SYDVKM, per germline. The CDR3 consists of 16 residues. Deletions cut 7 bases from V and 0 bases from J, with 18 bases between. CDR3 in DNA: TGTGCCAGCAATTCTGGGGAGGTCTACCTGAACACTGAAGCTTTCTTT. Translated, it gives CASNSGEVYLNTEAFF.